The sequence of this T cell receptor (beta chain) was determined in a study of T cells in Graves' hyperthyroidism and ophthalmopathy. Study overall: Peripheral blood specimens were obtained at initial diagnosis, prior to any treatment. Findings of the study overall: Among clonotypes expanded in thyroid above 0.001, most were also found in blood. Model output signaled ophthalmopathy a median around 5.9 months ahead of onset.

It was uncontrolled infection, other autoimmune disease, pregnancy or lactation that excluded patients. This clonotype was detected many times. The antigen is unknown. From germline, CDR1 is MNHEY and CDR2 SMNVEV (reference sequence). The V and J ends lost 2 bases and 2 bases respectively, with 11 bases between them. The CDR3 totals 15 residues. There were TCR beta CDR3 regions amplified from RNA transcripts. The HTBI set primed first-round TCR CDR3 RT-PCR. TCRdb itself ran the multiplex PCR reads through MiXCR, one entry per CDR3 protein. Of around 620,000 distinct CDR3 sequences listed, more than 13% are singletons.

The origin of this receptor is a woman aged 18-35 years with Graves' ophthalmopathy. The chain combines TRBV27 with TRBJ2-3; D is ambiguous. Source material: blood. This CDR3 is CASSLLQLNTDTQYF. The DNA of the CDR3 is TGTGCCAGCAGTTTACTACAGCTAAACACAGATACGCAGTATTTT.